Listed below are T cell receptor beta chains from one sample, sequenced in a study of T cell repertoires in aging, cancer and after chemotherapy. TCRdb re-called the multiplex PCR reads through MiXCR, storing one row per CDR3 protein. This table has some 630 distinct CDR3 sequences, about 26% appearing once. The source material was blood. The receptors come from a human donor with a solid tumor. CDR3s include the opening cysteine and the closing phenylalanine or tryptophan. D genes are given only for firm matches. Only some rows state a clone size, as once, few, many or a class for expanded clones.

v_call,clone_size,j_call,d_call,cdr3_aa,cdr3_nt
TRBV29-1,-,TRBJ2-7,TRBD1,CSVEGTGNYEQYF,TGCAGCGTTGAAGGGACAGGGAACTACGAGCAGTACTTC
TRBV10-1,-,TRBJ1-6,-,CASRGTENSPLHF,TGCGCCAGCAGGGGGACGGAAAATTCACCCCTCCACTTT
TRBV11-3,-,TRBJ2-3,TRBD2,CVSSLDWEGTQYF,TGTGTTAGCAGCTTAGATTGGGAGGGTACGCAGTATTTT
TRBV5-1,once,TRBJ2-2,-,CASRQAPDAGELFF,TGCGCCAGCAGACAGGCTCCCGACGCCGGGGAGCTGTTTTTT
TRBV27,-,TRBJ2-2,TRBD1,CASSLAGGTGELFF,TGTGCCAGCAGTTTAGCAGGGGGCACCGGGGAGCTGTTTTTT
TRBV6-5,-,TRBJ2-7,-,CASSLQNYEQYF,TGTGCCAGCAGTCTTCAGAACTACGAGCAGTACTTC
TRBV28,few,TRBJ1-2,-,CASSSGHLYGYTF,TGTGCCAGCAGTTCGGGACACCTCTATGGCTACACCTTC
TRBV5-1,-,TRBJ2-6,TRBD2,CASSLVRGSAANVLTF,TGCGCCAGCAGCTTGGTGCGGGGGTCTGCGGCCAACGTCCTGACTTTC
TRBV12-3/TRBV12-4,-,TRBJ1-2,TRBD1,CASSLGFGDRDYGYTF,TGTGCCAGCAGTTTAGGGTTCGGGGACAGGGACTATGGCTACACCTTC
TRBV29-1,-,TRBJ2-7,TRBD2,CSVEDTSAYEQYF,TGCAGCGTTGAAGATACTAGCGCGTACGAGCAGTACTTC
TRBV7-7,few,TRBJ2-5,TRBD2,CASSLGLAGSEETQYF,TGTGCCAGCAGCTTGGGACTAGCGGGTTCTGAGGAGACCCAGTACTTC
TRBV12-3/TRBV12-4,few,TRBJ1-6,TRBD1,CASSLTGVGSPLHF,TGTGCCAGCAGCCTGACAGGGGTTGGTTCACCCCTCCACTTT
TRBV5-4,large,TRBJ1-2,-,CASSLAEQYGYTF,TGTGCCAGCAGCTTGGCCGAGCAGTATGGCTACACCTTC
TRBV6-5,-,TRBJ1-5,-,CASSPDSLSNQPQHF,TGTGCCAGCAGTCCGGACAGCCTTAGCAATCAGCCCCAGCATTTT
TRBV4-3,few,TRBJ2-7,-,CASSQDRGYEQYF,TGCGCCAGCAGCCAAGATCGCGGCTACGAGCAGTACTTC
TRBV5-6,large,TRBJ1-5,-,CASSLGGYQPQHF,TGTGCCAGCAGCTTGGGGGGCTACCAGCCCCAGCATTTT
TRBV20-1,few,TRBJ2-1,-,CSAKGSYNEQFF,TGCAGTGCTAAGGGCTCCTACAATGAGCAGTTCTTC
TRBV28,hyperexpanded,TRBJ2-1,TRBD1,CASRSHRGSYNEQFF,TGTGCCAGCAGATCCCACAGGGGCTCCTACAATGAGCAGTTCTTC
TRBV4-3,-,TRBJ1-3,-,CASSQWGENGNTIYF,TGCGCCAGCAGCCAATGGGGGGAGAATGGAAACACCATATATTTT
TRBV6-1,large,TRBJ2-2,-,CASSLESIGELFF,TGTGCCAGCAGTCTAGAGTCTATCGGGGAGCTGTTTTTT
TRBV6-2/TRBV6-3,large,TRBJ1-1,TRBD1,CASRDTGTGKRSEAFF,TGTGCCAGCAGAGACACCGGGACAGGGAAAAGATCTGAAGCTTTCTTT
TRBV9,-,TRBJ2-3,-,CASSVGGHRTDTQYF,TGTGCCAGCAGCGTAGGTGGGCACCGCACAGATACGCAGTATTTT
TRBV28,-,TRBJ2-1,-,CASSLQGHEQFF,TGTGCCAGCAGTCTACAGGGTCATGAGCAGTTCTTC
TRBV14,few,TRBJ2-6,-,CASSQGETGANVLTF,TGTGCCAGCAGCCAAGGGGAAACTGGGGCCAACGTCCTGACTTTC
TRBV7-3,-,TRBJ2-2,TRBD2,CASSPSGGGGELFF,TGTGCCAGCAGCCCTAGCGGCGGGGGCGGGGAGCTGTTTTTT
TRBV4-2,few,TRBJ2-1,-,CASSQVGRLDEQFF,TGTGCCAGCAGCCAAGTGGGCCGACTGGATGAGCAGTTCTTC
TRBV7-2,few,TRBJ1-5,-,CASSIQGNQPQHF,TGTGCCAGCAGTATCCAGGGGAATCAGCCCCAGCATTTT
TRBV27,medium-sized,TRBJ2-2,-,CASSLNPPGLGAGELFF,TGTGCCAGCAGTTTAAACCCCCCGGGGTTAGGAGCCGGGGAGCTGTTTTTT
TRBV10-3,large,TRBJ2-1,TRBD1,CAIRGQGEWDEQFF,TGTGCCATCAGAGGACAGGGAGAATGGGATGAGCAGTTCTTC
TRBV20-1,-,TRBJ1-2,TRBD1,CSARETGAGYTF,TGCAGTGCTAGAGAGACAGGGGCTGGCTACACCTTC
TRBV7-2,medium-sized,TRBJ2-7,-,CASSLEEGSSYEQYF,TGTGCCAGCAGCTTAGAGGAGGGCAGCTCCTACGAGCAGTACTTC
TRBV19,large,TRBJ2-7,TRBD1,CASNNPGQVGEQYF,TGTGCCAGTAACAACCCGGGACAGGTCGGGGAGCAGTACTTC
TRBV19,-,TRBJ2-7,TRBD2,CASRVQGRLAGGRGGSYEQYF,TGTGCCAGTAGGGTCCAGGGTAGGCTAGCGGGAGGCCGTGGGGGCTCCTACGAGCAGTACTTC
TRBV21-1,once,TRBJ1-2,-,CARSPTLGGHYGYTF,TGTGCCAGAAGCCCGACTCTAGGGGGGCACTATGGCTACACCTTC
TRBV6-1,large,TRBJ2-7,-,CASSEGGGASFLGYEQYF,TGTGCCAGCAGTGAGGGAGGGGGGGCCTCCTTCCTAGGCTACGAGCAGTACTTC
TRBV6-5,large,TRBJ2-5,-,CASSYGQNQETQYF,TGTGCCAGCAGTTACGGACAGAACCAAGAGACCCAGTACTTC
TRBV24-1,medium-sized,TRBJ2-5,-,CATSDPGTPQETQYF,TGTGCCACCAGTGACCCGGGGACTCCCCAAGAGACCCAGTACTTC
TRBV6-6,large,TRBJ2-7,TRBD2,CASRSAGTIGYEQYF,TGTGCCAGCAGATCAGCCGGGACTATCGGGTACGAGCAGTACTTC
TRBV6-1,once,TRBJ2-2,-,CASRGGGGGGGELFF,TGTGCCAGCAGAGGGGGGGGGGGGGGGGGCGGGGAGCTGTTTTTT
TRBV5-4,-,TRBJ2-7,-,CASSLSRYEQYF,TGTGCCAGCAGCCTGAGTCGCTACGAGCAGTACTTC
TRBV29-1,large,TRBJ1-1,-,CSVCWTLNTEAFF,TGCAGCGTGTGCTGGACACTGAACACTGAAGCTTTCTTT
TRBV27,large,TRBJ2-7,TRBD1,CASSYGDSSYEQYF,TGTGCCAGCAGTTATGGGGACAGTTCCTACGAGCAGTACTTC
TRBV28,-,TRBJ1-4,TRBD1,CASSGTATNEKLFF,TGTGCCAGCAGTGGGACAGCAACTAATGAAAAACTGTTTTTT
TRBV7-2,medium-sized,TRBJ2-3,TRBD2,CASSKRLAGDRTDTQYF,TGTGCCAGCAGCAAGAGACTAGCGGGAGACCGGACAGATACGCAGTATTTT
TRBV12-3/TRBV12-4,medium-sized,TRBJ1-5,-,CASSLGGNSNQPQHF,TGTGCCAGCAGTTTGGGCGGCAATAGCAATCAGCCCCAGCATTTT
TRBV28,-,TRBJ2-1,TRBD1,CASSLLDRGSYNEQFF,TGTGCCAGCAGTTTACTCGACAGGGGCTCCTACAATGAGCAGTTCTTC
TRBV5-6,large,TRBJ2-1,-,CASSLPITQDVQFF,TGTGCCAGCAGCTTGCCGATCACACAAGATGTGCAGTTCTTC
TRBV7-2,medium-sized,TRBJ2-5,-,CASSARAKETQYF,TGTGCCAGCAGCGCTAGGGCAAAAGAGACCCAGTACTTC
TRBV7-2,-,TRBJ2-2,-,CASREGGTGELFF,TGTGCCAGCAGGGAAGGGGGGACCGGGGAGCTGTTTTTT
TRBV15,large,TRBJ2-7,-,CATSRDPGSYYAEQYF,TGTGCCACCAGCAGAGATCCTGGGTCGTACTACGCGGAGCAGTACTTC
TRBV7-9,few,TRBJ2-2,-,CASTTNPNTGELFF,TGTGCCAGCACGACGAATCCGAACACCGGGGAGCTGTTTTTT